This T cell receptor beta chain was captured by sequencing in a study of blood T cell repertoires in COVID-19. This clone was seen more than once but under ten times. TCRdb keeps only in-frame clones here, not all; method: immunoSEQ multiplex PCR. Of about 69,000 clones listed, 90% were seen once; the top ten hold about 5%. This CDR3 is 13 amino acids long. V gave up 4 bases and J gave up 1 base, with 5 bases separating them. Germline V gene data show CDR1 as MNHEY and CDR2 as SVGEGT. The TCR was taken from a man aged 50 to 60 with acute or convalescent COVID-19. What was sequenced was peripheral blood. The V gene is TRBV6-2 or TRBV6-3, the J gene TRBJ1-5; perhaps TRBD1 as D (5 bases). CDR3 in DNA: TGTGCCAGCAGTTGGGGCAGCAATCAGCCCCAGCATTTT. This encodes CASSWGSNQPQHF.